A single sample gave rise to the 24 T cell receptor beta chains below, sequenced in a study of shared clonotypes between healthy human individuals. TCRdb keeps only in-frame clones here, not all; method: immunoSEQ multiplex PCR. Of a few million clones in the sample, just over 90% are singletons; the top ten hold under 0.45%. The sequencing input was naive CD4+ T cells from PBMCs. Subset given: CD45RA+ positively selected. These receptors were collected from a man between 18 and 29 years old in good health. Some clones in this sample may be carry-over from other donors' samples.

The J gene is TRBJ2-2, the V gene TRBV14, with a possible D match to TRBD2 (6 bases). The germline V gene encodes CDR1 SGHDN and CDR2 FVKESK. V gave up 4 bases and J gave up 4 bases, with 16 bases separating them. The length of the CDR3 is 16 residues. This CDR3 reads CASSLLGQGGTGELFF. DNA of the CDR3: TGTGCCAGCAGCCTCTTGGGGCAGGGAGGCACCGGGGAGCTGTTTTTT.

This sequence joins TRBV15 and TRBJ2-5; 8 nucleotides line up with TRBD2. With 0 bases clipped from V and 4 bases from J, the junction kept 16 bases outside the gene matches. CDR1 LNHNV and CDR2 YYDKDF come from the germline V gene (reference sequence). This CDR3 has 19 residues. Written as DNA, the CDR3 is TGTGCCACCAGCAGAGATCCCCCCCTAGCGGGCATGGGGGGAGAGACCCAGTACTTC. Its translation is CATSRDPPLAGMGGETQYF.

Regarding this clone: Other DNA variants within this sample encode the same CDR3. The rearrangement joins TRBV10-3 to TRBJ2-3; no clear D gene. The CDR3 totals 11 residues. Germline V gene lookup returns CDR1 ENHRY and CDR2 SYGVKD. V dropped 0 bases and J dropped 6 bases, with 1 base sitting between them. DNA of the CDR3: TGTGCCATCAGTGAGTCTGATACGCAGTATTTT. Translation gives CAISESDTQYF.

The chain employs TRBV7-3 and TRBJ2-5; TRBD2 might be the D (6 bases). CDR3 length: 14 amino acids. CDR1 and CDR2 from the germline V gene are SGHTA and FQGTGA. V shed 5 bases and J shed 5 bases, with 15 bases lying between them. Written as DNA, the CDR3 is TGTGCCAGCAGCCTCCCCGGGGCGGGGGAGACCCAGTACTTC. It translates to CASSLPGAGETQYF.

For this clone: Other nucleotide sequences in the sample specify the same CDR3. The chain combines TRBV6-5 with TRBJ1-1; maybe TRBD1 (5 bases). This CDR3 has 15 residues. Trimming removed 0 bases at V and 0 bases at J, with 8 bases between. Germline V gives CDR1 MNHEY, CDR2 SVGAGI. The CDR3 DNA sequence: TGTGCCAGCAGTTACTCGGCAGGGTTGAACACTGAAGCTTTCTTT. Amino acid sequence: CASSYSAGLNTEAFF.

The J gene is TRBJ2-7, the V gene TRBV7-2; the D gene is possibly TRBD1 (6 bases). Per germline, CDR1 SGHTA and CDR2 FQGNSA. The CDR3 length is 15 residues. Trimming pared 1 base from V and 3 bases from J, leaving 13 bases between. The chain's CDR3 is CASSLEGGWRYEQYF. The DNA for the CDR3 is TGTGCCAGCAGCTTAGAAGGGGGTTGGCGCTACGAGCAGTACTTC.

In this sample, this clone turned up once. The chain employs TRBV21-1 and TRBJ2-5; the DNA was not compared with TRBD2, the D call given in the table. TRBV21-1 is designated a pseudogene. The CDR3 is 13 amino acids. DNA for the CDR3: TGTGCCAGCAGACTAGCGGGAGATGAGACCCAGTACTTC. Protein product: CASRLAGDETQYF.

Concerning this clone itself: This CDR3 is also generated by other DNA sequences in the sample. The rearrangement uses TRBV2 and TRBJ2-6; the D is unclear. Germline V CDR1 and CDR2: SNHLY, FYNNEI. Trimming shortened V by 5 bases and J by 1 base, and 6 bases separated the two germline ends. The CDR3 totals 14 residues. The CDR3 loop reads CASSPESGANVLTF. The CDR3 coding sequence is TGTGCCAGCAGTCCCGAGTCTGGGGCCAACGTCCTGACTTTC.

Regarding this clone: The sample has other DNA sequences that encode this CDR3 too. V and J are TRBV5-6 and TRBJ1-2, with D tentatively TRBD1 (5 bases). CDR1 SGHDT and CDR2 YYEEEE come from the germline V gene. This CDR3 is 14 amino acids long. Trimming removed 4 bases from V and 2 bases from J, with 12 bases in between. The CDR3 DNA reads as TGTGCCAGCAGCCTGAGGGGAACAAACTATGGCTACACCTTC. This codes for CASSLRGTNYGYTF.

V usage is TRBV9 and J usage is TRBJ2-2; no definite D call. The CDR3 consists of 15 residues. Germline CDR1 SGDLS, CDR2 YYNGEE. V was shortened by 0 bases and J by 1 base, with 7 bases between the two germline ends. Here the CDR3 reads CASSVDWLNTGELFF. The CDR3 nucleotides read TGTGCCAGCAGCGTAGATTGGTTGAACACCGGGGAGCTGTTTTTT.

This chain connects TRBV4-3 to TRBJ2-3; D gene ambiguous. CDR1 and CDR2 (germline): LGHNA, YSLEER. The V end lost 1 base, the J end lost 4 bases, and 6 bases lay between the germline ends. This CDR3 has 13 residues. The CDR3 DNA is TGCGCCAGCAGCCAAGCCAGCCCAGATACGCAGTATTTT. Protein product: CASSQASPDTQYF.

V is TRBV4-3 and J is TRBJ2-1; TRBD2 matches at 7 bases. With 1 base clipped from V and 5 bases from J, the junction kept 11 bases outside the gene matches. The CDR3 totals 17 residues. From germline, CDR1 is LGHNA and CDR2 YSLEER. This chain's CDR3 is CASSQGWSGTANNEQFF. The CDR3 bases are TGCGCCAGCAGCCAAGGATGGAGCGGGACCGCGAACAATGAGCAGTTCTTC.

V and J are TRBV5-1 and TRBJ2-3; 7 bases are a match to TRBD2. The ends lost 4 bases at V and 4 bases at J; junction bases unmatched: 9. CDR3 length equals 15 residues. Germline assignment: CDR1 SGHRS and CDR2 YFSETQ. The CDR3 reads CASSLSGRGPDTQYF. In nucleotides, the CDR3 is TGCGCCAGCAGCCTTAGCGGGCGGGGCCCAGATACGCAGTATTTT.

The chain links TRBV7-3 to TRBJ2-1, with 12 bases that match TRBD2. CDR1 is SGHTA and CDR2 is FQGTGA in the germline V gene. CDR3 length equals 18 residues. Trimming removed 2 bases from V and 8 bases from J; junction bases left unmatched: 13. The CDR3 protein is CASSLPAASGREIDEQFF. CDR3 bases: TGTGCCAGCAGCTTACCAGCCGCTAGCGGGAGGGAGATTGATGAGCAGTTCTTC.

This chain links TRBV9 with TRBJ1-2, with a possible D match to TRBD1 (5 bases). CDR1 SGDLS and CDR2 YYNGEE come from the germline V gene. Trimming pared 3 bases from V and 2 bases from J, leaving 11 bases between. The CDR3 contains 14 residues. In nucleotides, the CDR3 is TGTGCCAGCAGCGAGGGAGGGGCCAACTATGGCTACACCTTC. Amino acid sequence: CASSEGGANYGYTF.

This clone was picked up one time. The V and J genes are TRBV30 and TRBJ2-3; D gene ambiguous. The CDR3 has 13 residues. Germline V gene lookup returns CDR1 GTSNPN and CDR2 SVGIG (reference sequence). The ends were cut back, 7 bases at V and 1 base at J, with 12 bases in the middle. The CDR3 is CASSFPGTDTQYF. The CDR3 DNA reads TGTGCCTCTAGTTTTCCAGGCACAGATACGCAGTATTTT. Based on the CDR3 plus reference TRBV30 and TRBJ2-3, the full variable domain is SQTIHQWPATLVQPVGSPLSLECTVEGTSNPNLYWYRQAAGRGLQLLFYSVGIGQISSEVPQNLSASRPQDRQFILSSKKLLLSDSGFYLCASSFPGTDTQYFGPGTRLTVL.

V usage is TRBV5-1 and J usage is TRBJ1-2; D gene ambiguous. The CDR3 spans 12 residues. CDR1 and CDR2 from the germline V gene are SGHRS and YFSETQ. Trimming left V 0 bases short and J 8 bases short, with 8 bases between. The CDR3, as DNA: TGCGCCAGCAGCTTGGCTTTGGAGGGCTACACCTTC. It specifies CASSLALEGYTF.

V is TRBV7-2 and J is TRBJ2-7; D uncertain. The CDR3 is made up of 13 amino acids. Per the germline V gene, CDR1 is SGHTA and CDR2 is FQGNSA. The germline V and J ends were trimmed by 5 bases and 1 base, with 9 bases remaining between them. The CDR3 bases are TGTGCCAGCAGCCCCTCCCAGTCCTACGAGCAGTACTTC. Translation gives CASSPSQSYEQYF.

The CDR3 reads CSARGRGELFF. The CDR3 DNA reads as TGCAGTGCTAGAGGAAGGGGAGAACTGTTTTTT. The rearrangement joins TRBV20-1 to TRBJ1-4; possibly TRBD1 for D (5 bases). Germline loops: CDR1 DFQATT, CDR2 SNEGSKA (reference sequence). Trimming pared 1 base from V and 12 bases from J, leaving 9 bases between. The CDR3 consists of 11 residues.

Comments on this clone: Other DNA sequences in the sample encode the same CDR3. This chain uses TRBV5-4 with TRBJ2-3; no reliable D call. CDR1 is SGHNT, CDR2 YYREEE, per germline (reference sequence). This CDR3 comprises 13 residues. With 4 bases removed from V and 4 bases from J, the gap between germline ends came to 10 bases. The CDR3 DNA follows: TGTGCCAGCAGCCTACCAGGCGCAGATACGCAGTATTTT. Its protein is CASSLPGADTQYF. Drawing the rest from reference TRBV5-4 and TRBJ2-3, the complete variable domain is ETGVTQSPTHLIKTRGQQVTLRCSSQSGHNTVSWYQQALGQGPQFIFQYYREEENGRGNFPPRFSGLQFPNYSSELNVNALELDDSALYLCASSLPGADTQYFGPGTRLTVL.

Regarding this clone: Since no conserved phenylalanine or tryptophan closes the CDR3, a read error is the likely cause. The rearrangement links TRBV6-5 to TRBJ2-7; no clear D. The CDR3 totals 14 residues. The germline V gene has CDR1 MNHEY and CDR2 SVGAGI. The V gene lost 6 bases and the J gene lost 4 bases, with 16 bases spanning the gap. The CDR3 sequence: CASSFSGAGYEQYL. Here the CDR3 DNA reads TGTGCCAGCAGCTTCTCGGGCGCTGGGTACGAGCAGTACCTC.

This sequence joins TRBV5-6 and TRBJ1-1; D uncertain. Trimming removed 4 bases from V and 6 bases from J, with 13 bases in between. Per germline, CDR1 SGHDT and CDR2 YYEEEE. The CDR3 runs 13 residues. The DNA for the CDR3 is TGTGCCAGCAGCCGGGTTCCGGACGCTGAAGCTTTCTTT. This sequence encodes CASSRVPDAEAFF.

V and J are TRBV28 and TRBJ2-1, with 8 bases that match TRBD2. The V segment lost 2 bases and the J segment 15 bases; nucleotides outside the gene matches: 12. The CDR3 loop spans 14 amino acids. Per germline, CDR1 MDHEN and CDR2 SYDVKM. CDR3 amino acids: CASSLREGRPRRFF. The CDR3 DNA reads TGTGCCAGCAGTTTACGGGAGGGACGGCCCCGAAGGTTCTTC. The whole variable domain, remainder taken from reference TRBV28 and TRBJ2-1, is DVKVTQSSRYLVKRTGEKVFLECVQDMDHENMFWYRQDPGLGLRLIYFSYDVKMKEKGDIPEGYSVSREKKERFSLILESASTNQTSMYLCASSLREGRPRRFFGPGTRLTVL.

J is TRBJ2-1 and V is TRBV5-4; 9 positions match TRBD2. Unmatched junction bases numbered 5, after V lost 0 bases and J lost 7 bases. The CDR3 extends over 15 amino acids. Germline lookup yields CDR1 SGHNT and CDR2 YYREEE (reference sequence). In nucleotides, the CDR3 is TGTGCCAGCAGCTTGGATGGGCTAGCGGGAAATGAGCAGTTCTTC. Translated, it gives CASSLDGLAGNEQFF.